This passage covers 4 T cell receptor beta chains from one sample sequenced in a study of cytomegalovirus exposure and HLA in healthy donors. Vbeta (60) and Jbeta (13) primers were used in the PCR. Produced via immunoSEQ multiplex PCR; TCRdb's table is partial and in-frame only. The table has 130,000 or so clones, 82% seen once. The sequencing sample was made of PBMCs. These receptor sequences come from a man aged 18 to 29 in good health and CMV-seropositive.

The chain carries TRBV5-5 and TRBJ1-3; the D is unclear. Between the trimmed V and J ends, which lost 4 bases and 0 bases, there was a span of 11 bases. Germline V gene sequence: CDR1 SGHKS, CDR2 YYEKEE (reference sequence). The CDR3 consists of 15 residues. CDR3: CASSAFGSSGNTIYF. CDR3 sequence (DNA): TGTGCCAGCAGCGCCTTCGGGAGCTCTGGAAACACCATATATTTT. Combining the CDR3 with reference TRBV5-5 and TRBJ1-3 gives the whole variable domain DAGVTQSPTHLIKTRGQQVTLRCSPISGHKSVSWYQQVLGQGPQFIFQYYEKEERGRGNFPDRFSARQFPNYSSELNVNALLLGDSALYLCASSAFGSSGNTIYFGEGSWLTVV.

J is TRBJ2-1 and V is TRBV6-5, with TRBD1 identical over 12 bases. Trimming took 4 bases from V and 7 from J; bases not matched to a gene: 5. From germline, CDR1 is MNHEY and CDR2 SVGAGI. This CDR3 is 15 amino acids long. The CDR3 spells CASSLGQGARNEQFF. DNA of the CDR3: TGTGCCAGCAGTTTGGGACAGGGGGCACGGAATGAGCAGTTCTTC.

The chain joins TRBV2 to TRBJ2-7; D unclear. The CDR3 length is 13 residues. Germline CDR1 and CDR2: SNHLY and FYNNEI. Trimming shortened V by 5 bases and J by 0 bases, and 8 bases separated the two germline ends. The CDR3 DNA reads TGTGCCAGCAGTCCTGGCCTCTCCTACGAGCAGTACTTC. This translates into CASSPGLSYEQYF.

The J gene is TRBJ2-7, the V gene TRBV27; 10 bases agree with TRBD1. V lost 10 bases, J lost 1 base, and 10 bases stayed unmatched. From germline, CDR1 is MNHEY and CDR2 SMNVEV (reference sequence). There are 15 residues in the CDR3. The CDR3 DNA sequence: TGTGCCACCTCTTGGGGACAGGGGTATTCCTACGAGCAGTACTTC. Translated: CATSWGQGYSYEQYF.